The clone carrying this TCR beta chain came up a few times. Its antigen is as yet unknown. As for treatment: randomized to nivolumab then ipilimumab (arm A) or the reverse (arm B). The data stem from a study of sequential checkpoint blockade in melanoma. Study observations and caveats: Patients with week-13 increases in T-cell fraction and clonality benefited about 30 times more often.

Generated by immunoSEQ multiplex PCR, the TCRdb table keeps only in-frame clones and is missing some. Among 20,000 to 25,000 clones, more than 25% were seen once, and the ten largest hold approximately 6.7%. The sample consisted of tumor tissue (inferred from file names), taken from a patient given nivolumab and ipilimumab in sequence. The origin of this receptor is a human donor with melanoma.

The CDR3 loop is CASSSLTPMTRYGYTF. CDR3 DNA: TGTGCCAGCAGTTCGCTAACTCCGATGACCCGCTATGGCTACACCTTC. The chain joins TRBV28 to TRBJ1-2; D gene unclear. The V gene lost 4 bases and the J gene lost 4 bases, with 19 bases spanning the gap. CDR3 size: 16 residues. Germline loops: CDR1 MDHEN, CDR2 SYDVKM.